The rows below give T cell receptor beta chains drawn from one sample of a study of T cell repertoires in cytomegalovirus infection. TCRdb re-called the reads through MiXCR, storing one row per CDR3 protein. The sample includes around 330,000 distinct CDR3 sequences, 15% to 20% of them seen just once. Material for sequencing was PBMCs. The source of these receptors is a human donor in good health (CMV status not recorded). Some clones in this sample may be carry-over from other donors' samples. The CDR3 runs from the conserved cysteine through the conserved F or W. A D gene is named only where the DNA matches it firmly. Where a row states a size, it is once, few, many or the class of an expanded clone; other rows omit it.

>17|-|TRBV15|TRBD1|TRBJ1-1
CATSRDPAGGRNTEAFF
TGTGCCACCAGCAGAGATCCGGCAGGGGGCAGGAACACTGAAGCTTTCTTT
>12|many|TRBV7-2|-|TRBJ2-3
CASSRGQDTQYF
TGTGCCAGCAGCCGGGGGCAAGATACGCAGTATTTT
>15|few|TRBV20-1|-|TRBJ1-1
CSAEGHDPLDTEAFF
TGCAGTGCCGAGGGACATGACCCTTTGGACACTGAAGCTTTCTTT
>16|-|TRBV7-8|-|TRBJ2-1
CASSLAARVPGNEQFF
TGTGCCAGCAGCTTAGCCGCCCGGGTACCGGGCAATGAGCAGTTCTTC
>14|-|TRBV28|TRBD1|TRBJ1-5
CASRNRGRGQPQHF
TGTGCCAGCAGGAACAGGGGGCGAGGGCAGCCCCAGCATTTT
>15|-|TRBV11-2|TRBD1|TRBJ2-7
CASSFGGQAYYEQYF
TGTGCCAGCAGCTTCGGCGGACAGGCTTACTACGAGCAGTACTTC
>14|many|TRBV7-2|TRBD1|TRBJ2-7
CASSSGQGYYEQYF
TGTGCCAGCAGCTCGGGACAGGGTTACTACGAGCAGTACTTC
>17|few|TRBV20-1|TRBD1|TRBJ1-1
CSARGTDRGHRNTEAFF
TGCAGTGCTAGAGGTACCGACAGGGGCCATAGGAACACTGAAGCTTTCTTT
>16|-|TRBV3-1|TRBD2|TRBJ2-7
CASSQDRSGTPYEQYF
TGTGCCAGCAGCCAAGATAGGAGCGGGACCCCCTACGAGCAGTACTTC
>14|many|TRBV7-9|-|TRBJ1-1
CASSLERANTEAFF
TGTGCCAGCAGCTTAGAACGGGCGAACACTGAAGCTTTCTTT
>16|-|TRBV4-2|TRBD2|TRBJ2-7
CASSQDQSGGAYEQYF
TGTGCCAGCAGCCAAGATCAGAGCGGGGGGGCCTACGAGCAGTACTTC
>14|-|TRBV6-6|-|TRBJ2-5
CASSDSGAQETQYF
TGTGCCAGCAGTGACTCAGGGGCCCAAGAGACCCAGTACTTC
>15|once|TRBV20-1|-|TRBJ2-7
CSARDPRVGAYEQYF
TGCAGTGCTAGAGATCCCCGGGTAGGGGCCTACGAGCAGTACTTC
>16|few|TRBV28|TRBD2|TRBJ2-1
CASSLWTSGKDNEQFF
TGTGCCAGCAGTTTGTGGACTAGCGGGAAAGACAATGAGCAGTTCTTC
>14|few|TRBV29-1|-|TRBJ2-6
CSVVDAGVVNVLTF
TGCAGCGTTGTTGATGCAGGGGTCGTCAACGTCCTGACTTTC
>12|-|TRBV12-3/TRBV12-4|-|TRBJ2-7
CASSLGPWEQYF
TGTGCCAGCAGTTTGGGGCCTTGGGAGCAGTACTTC
>13|-|TRBV19|-|TRBJ1-5
CASSIRVHQPQHF
TGTGCCAGTAGTATCAGGGTACATCAGCCCCAGCATTTT
>15|-|TRBV6-1|-|TRBJ2-4
CASSEAQGTQNIQYF
TGTGCCAGCAGTGAAGCGCAGGGGACTCAAAACATTCAGTACTTC
>16|many|TRBV7-8|TRBD1|TRBJ2-1
CASRPRTGRSYNEQFF
TGTGCCAGCAGACCTAGGACAGGGCGGTCCTACAATGAGCAGTTCTTC
>15|-|TRBV6-6|TRBD2|TRBJ2-7
CASSVQRGVPYEQYF
TGTGCCAGCAGTGTTCAGCGGGGGGTACCCTACGAGCAGTACTTC
>16|few|TRBV18|TRBD2|TRBJ2-5
CASSPLGGGLQETQYF
TGTGCCAGCTCACCACTTGGCGGGGGGCTACAAGAGACCCAGTACTTC
>14|-|TRBV27|-|TRBJ2-2
CASSWDVRSGELFF
TGTGCCAGCAGTTGGGACGTCAGGTCCGGGGAGCTGTTTTTT
>14|many|TRBV6-5|TRBD1|TRBJ1-6
CASRRQGLNSPLHF
TGTGCCAGCAGACGACAGGGACTAAATTCACCCCTCCACTTT
>14|-|TRBV20-1|-|TRBJ1-1
CSAGIGVGDTEAFF
TGCAGTGCCGGGATCGGGGTAGGGGACACTGAAGCTTTCTTT
>12|few|TRBV27|-|TRBJ2-4
CASSPLGHIQYF
TGTGCCAGCAGTCCCCTGGGCCACATTCAGTACTTC
>12|-|TRBV12-3/TRBV12-4|-|TRBJ2-1
CASSWGAAEQFF
TGTGCCAGCAGTTGGGGGGCAGCGGAGCAGTTCTTC
>15|few|TRBV19|-|TRBJ1-1
CASSQNDPLGTEAFF
TGTGCCAGTAGCCAGAACGACCCCCTGGGCACTGAAGCTTTCTTT
>15|-|TRBV20-1|-|TRBJ2-5
CSARELGAEGETQYF
TGCAGTGCTAGAGAGTTGGGGGCCGAAGGGGAGACCCAGTACTTC
>15|many|TRBV12-3/TRBV12-4|-|TRBJ1-1
CASSLAGGTNTEAFF
TGTGCCAGCAGTTTAGCGGGGGGTACGAACACTGAAGCTTTCTTT
>17|-|TRBV28|-|TRBJ1-2
CASSLSPAVSDIVGYTF
TGTGCCAGCAGTTTATCTCCGGCGGTTTCGGATATTGTTGGCTACACCTTC
>12|-|TRBV2|-|TRBJ1-1
CASSEQRGKAFF
TGTGCCAGCAGTGAACAGCGAGGGAAAGCTTTCTTT
>15|many|TRBV7-2|-|TRBJ2-1
CASSLWGSPKDEQFF
TGTGCCAGCAGCTTATGGGGCTCCCCTAAGGATGAGCAGTTCTTC
>13|-|TRBV12-3/TRBV12-4|-|TRBJ1-1
CASSPLPNTEAFF
TGTGCCAGCAGTCCTCTCCCAAACACTGAAGCTTTCTTT
>13|many|TRBV7-2|-|TRBJ1-1
CASSLTPNTEAFF
TGTGCCAGCAGCCTAACACCGAACACTGAAGCTTTCTTT
>15|-|TRBV20-1|-|TRBJ1-1
CSARDPNTDSPRETF
TGCAGTGCTAGAGACCCAAATACGGACAGCCCGAGAGAGACCTTT
>14|few|TRBV6-1|TRBD1|TRBJ1-1
CASSDRTGWTEAFF
TGTGCCAGCAGTGATAGGACAGGGTGGACTGAAGCTTTCTTT
>15|many|TRBV27|-|TRBJ2-1
CASSLFPPIYNEQFF
TGTGCCAGCAGTTTATTCCCGCCAATATACAATGAGCAGTTCTTC
>13|-|TRBV2|TRBD2|TRBJ2-1
CASSERGIGEQFF
TGTGCCAGCAGTGAGCGGGGGATCGGTGAGCAGTTCTTC
>14|-|TRBV5-1|-|TRBJ2-3
CASSALPPTDTQYF
TGCGCCAGCAGCGCTTTACCCCCCACAGATACGCAGTATTTT
>12|-|TRBV5-4|-|TRBJ2-1
CASSSGDNEQFF
TGTGCCAGCAGCTCTGGAGACAATGAGCAGTTCTTC
>15|many|TRBV12-3/TRBV12-4|-|TRBJ2-1
CASGGSAGPYNEQFF
TGTGCCAGCGGTGGGAGCGCGGGGCCCTACAATGAGCAGTTCTTC
>14|few|TRBV20-1|TRBD1|TRBJ1-2
CSAEGAGGSYGYTF
TGCAGTGCCGAGGGGGCAGGGGGCTCCTATGGCTACACCTTC
>19|-|TRBV27|TRBD1|TRBJ1-4
CASSRLGTGVVATNEKLFF
TGTGCCAGCAGTCGCTTGGGGACAGGGGTAGTGGCTACTAATGAAAAACTGTTTTTT
>14|-|TRBV5-6|-|TRBJ2-7
CASSLEDSSYEQYF
TGTGCCAGCAGCTTGGAGGACAGCTCCTACGAGCAGTACTTC
>19|few|TRBV4-1|TRBD2|TRBJ2-1
CASSQETGLAGLAYNEQFF
TGCGCCAGCAGCCAAGAGACGGGACTAGCGGGGCTAGCCTACAATGAGCAGTTCTTC
>13|few|TRBV20-1|-|TRBJ2-5
CSARDATRETQYF
TGCAGTGCTAGAGATGCGACCCGGGAGACCCAGTACTTC
>15|-|TRBV28|-|TRBJ2-5
CASSLPGTRSGTQYF
TGTGCCAGCAGTTTACCGGGGACCCGATCCGGGACCCAGTACTTC
>14|many|TRBV7-2|-|TRBJ1-5
CASRPLGGNQPQHF
TGTGCCAGCAGACCTCTCGGGGGGAATCAGCCCCAGCATTTT
>13|few|TRBV4-3|-|TRBJ1-1
CASSQDLGLEAFF
TGCGCCAGCAGCCAAGATTTGGGCCTTGAAGCTTTCTTT
>15|-|TRBV11-2|TRBD1|TRBJ1-2
CASSSARGQSYGYTF
TGTGCCAGCAGCTCCGCCCGGGGACAGAGCTATGGCTACACCTTC
>14|few|TRBV20-1|-|TRBJ1-4
CSARDPQANEKLFF
TGCAGTGCTAGAGATCCCCAGGCTAATGAAAAACTGTTTTTT
>13|few|TRBV24-1|-|TRBJ2-2
CATIGHIHRELFF
TGTGCCACCATTGGCCACATTCACCGGGAGCTGTTTTTT
>14|few|TRBV15|TRBD1|TRBJ1-2
CATREGQTRYGYTF
TGTGCCACCAGGGAGGGACAGACACGCTATGGCTACACCTTC